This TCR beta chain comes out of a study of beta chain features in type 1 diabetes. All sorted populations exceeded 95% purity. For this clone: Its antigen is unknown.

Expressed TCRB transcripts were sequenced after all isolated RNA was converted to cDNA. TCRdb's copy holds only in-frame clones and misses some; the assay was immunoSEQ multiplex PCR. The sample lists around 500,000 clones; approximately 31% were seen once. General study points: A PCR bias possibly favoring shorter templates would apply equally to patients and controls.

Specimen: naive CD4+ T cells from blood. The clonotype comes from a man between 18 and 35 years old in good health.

In DNA, the CDR3 is TGCGCCAGCAGCCAAGAAGATACGCAGTATTTT. Translating gives CASSQEDTQYF. The chain links TRBV4-3 to TRBJ2-3; no firm D call. Trimming removed 0 bases from V and 5 bases from J, with 0 bases in between. Germline CDR1 reads LGHNA; CDR2 reads YSLEER. CDR3 size: 11 residues.